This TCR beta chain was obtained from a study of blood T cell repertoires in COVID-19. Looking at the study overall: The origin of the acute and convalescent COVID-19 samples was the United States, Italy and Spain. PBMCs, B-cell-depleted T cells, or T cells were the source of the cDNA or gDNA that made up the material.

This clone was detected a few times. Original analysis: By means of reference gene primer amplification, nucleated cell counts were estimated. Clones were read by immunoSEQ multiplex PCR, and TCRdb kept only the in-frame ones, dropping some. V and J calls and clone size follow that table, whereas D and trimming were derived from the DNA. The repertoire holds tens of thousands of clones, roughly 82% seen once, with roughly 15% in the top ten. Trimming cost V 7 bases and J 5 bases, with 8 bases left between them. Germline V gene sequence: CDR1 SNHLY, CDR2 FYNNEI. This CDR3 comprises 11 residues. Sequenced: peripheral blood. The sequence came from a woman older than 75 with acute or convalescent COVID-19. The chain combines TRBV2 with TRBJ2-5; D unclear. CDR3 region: CASTIRETQYF. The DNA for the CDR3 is TGTGCCAGCACTATCCGGGAGACCCAGTACTTC.